The next 15 T cell receptor beta chains were all read from a single sample in a study of T cell changes during pregnancy in multiple sclerosis (dated by TCRdb to between 2018 and 2020). Libraries came from the immunoSEQ multiplex PCR assay. As stored in TCRdb, this immuneACCESS dataset retains in-frame rearrangements with V and J assigned. A fraction of the clones does not appear; measured against another copy, unresolved V genes explain less than half of the discrepancy, and the remainder lacks a known reason. Here the sample has about 57,000 clones; under 95% occur a single time. Of the sample, 3.5% to 4.5% falls within the top ten clones. The source was peripheral blood, collected after pregnancy. The receptors come from a female donor in good health, enrolled as a control in a pregnancy study.

The chain has TRBV19 and TRBJ1-4, with no clear D. Per germline, CDR1 LNHDA and CDR2 SQIVND (reference sequence). Trimming left V 5 bases short and J 1 base short, with 14 bases between. CDR3 size: 16 residues. The DNA of the CDR3 is TGTGCCAGTAGTCACGGAGGGATTCGAACTAATGAAAAACTGTTTTTT. This codes for CASSHGGIRTNEKLFF.

This chain connects TRBV11-3 to TRBJ1-1; D is ambiguous. Trimming took 5 bases from V and 4 from J, leaving 8 bases between them. The CDR3 contains 12 residues. CDR1 is SGHNT and CDR2 is YENEEA in the germline V gene. The CDR3 reads CASSREATEAFF. The CDR3 coding sequence is TGTGCCAGCAGCCGGGAGGCCACTGAAGCTTTCTTT.

This clone has just a few counts. The CDR3 sequence is CASSLLYGTGASEAFF. CDR3 nucleotides: TGTGCCAGCTCACTACTATACGGGACAGGGGCCTCTGAAGCTTTCTTT. V and J are TRBV18 and TRBJ1-1; 10 bases fit TRBD1. The CDR3 is 16 residues long. V gave up 4 bases and J gave up 6 bases; unmatched junction bases: 11. CDR1 KGHSH and CDR2 LQKENI come from the germline V gene.

The chain combines TRBV11-3 with TRBJ2-7; a weak D match, TRBD2 (5 bases). Germline V lookup: CDR1 SGHNT, CDR2 YENEEA. This CDR3 has 13 amino acids. The V end was cut by 5 bases, the J end by 4 bases, with 12 bases between. CDR3: CASSADSRYEQYF. The DNA for the CDR3 is TGTGCCAGCAGCGCGGACTCCCGATACGAGCAGTACTTC.

The rearrangement links TRBV5-5 to TRBJ1-5; possibly TRBD1 for D (5 bases). Trimming shortened V by 4 bases and J by 6 bases, and 14 bases separated the two germline ends. CDR1 is SGHKS and CDR2 is YYEKEE in the germline V gene (reference sequence). The CDR3 contains 14 residues. CDR3 region: CASSPSTDFQPQHF. CDR3 DNA sequence: TGTGCCAGCAGCCCCTCGACAGACTTTCAGCCCCAGCATTTT.

The chain joins TRBV6-6 to TRBJ1-5; D is possibly TRBD1 (5 bases). CDR1 MNHNY and CDR2 SVGAGI come from the germline V gene (reference sequence). Trimming removed 11 bases from V and 0 bases from J, with 11 bases in between. The CDR3 extends over 13 amino acids. The CDR3 DNA follows: TGTGCCTTAGGAGGGGATAGCAATCAGCCCCAGCATTTT. Residues: CALGGDSNQPQHF.

The CDR3 reads CASSLDAGGRETDTQYF. CDR3 in DNA: TGCGCCAGCAGCTTGGATGCGGGGGGGCGAGAAACAGATACGCAGTATTTT. The rearrangement joins TRBV5-1 to TRBJ2-3; the match to TRBD2 covers 9 bases. After removal of 0 bases from V and 3 bases from J, the junction contained 8 bases not matched to a gene. The CDR3 covers 17 residues. Germline assignment: CDR1 SGHRS and CDR2 YFSETQ.

This clone has more than one count but fewer than ten. The chain carries TRBV7-2 and TRBJ2-7; 10 bases are shared with TRBD1. The ends lost 3 bases at V and 2 bases at J; junction bases unmatched: 10. The CDR3 is 17 residues long. Per the germline V gene, CDR1 is SGHTA and CDR2 is FQGNSA. CDR3 coding DNA: TGTGCCAGCAGCTTTCAAATTGGTGGACAGGGGGCCTACGAGCAGTACTTC. Translation: CASSFQIGGQGAYEQYF.

This chain uses TRBV28 with TRBJ2-3, with D tentatively TRBD1 (7 bases). Germline V lookup: CDR1 MDHEN, CDR2 SYDVKM. The CDR3 covers 13 residues. V was clipped by 11 bases and J by 5 bases, with 17 bases between them. This CDR3 reads CAGGGGAGDTQYF. DNA of the CDR3: TGTGCCGGAGGGGGCGGGGCTGGAGATACGCAGTATTTT.

The chain links TRBV10-3 to TRBJ2-3; 8 bases align to TRBD1. The germline CDR1 and CDR2 sequences are ENHRY and SYGVKD. The junction had 8 bases not matched to a gene; V was cut back by 3 bases and J by 0 bases. The CDR3 is 17 residues long. Written as DNA, the CDR3 is TGTGCCATCAGTGACCTCGTAAGGGACAGGAGCACAGATACGCAGTATTTT. It codes for CAISDLVRDRSTDTQYF.

Only one count was recorded for this clone. The rearrangement links TRBV10-2 to TRBJ1-2; 12 nucleotides align to TRBD1. CDR1 and CDR2 (germline): WSHSY, SAAADI. Losses at the gene ends were 2 bases for V and 8 bases for J; bases not matched to a gene: 6. This CDR3 region has 15 residues. CDR3 nucleotides: TGCGCCAGCAGTGAGCAGGGACAGGGGGCGCAGGGCTACACCTTC. Translation: CASSEQGQGAQGYTF.

The V call is TRBV7-2, the J call TRBJ2-5, with a weak D call TRBD2 (6 bases). Per germline, CDR1 SGHTA and CDR2 FQGNSA. Trimming pared 4 bases from V and 3 bases from J, leaving 12 bases between. The CDR3 is made up of 14 amino acids. CDR3 protein: CASSYFGEEETQYF. CDR3 sequence (DNA): TGTGCCAGCAGCTATTTCGGGGAGGAAGAGACCCAGTACTTC. Based on the CDR3 plus reference TRBV7-2 and TRBJ2-5, the full variable domain is GAGVSQSPSNKVTEKGKDVELRCDPISGHTALYWYRQSLGQGLEFLIYFQGNSAPDKSGLPSDRFSAERTGGSVSTLTIQRTQQEDSAVYLCASSYFGEEETQYFGPGTRLLVL.

This sequence joins TRBV19 and TRBJ2-3; D not certain. CDR1 is LNHDA, CDR2 SQIVND, per germline (reference sequence). V shed 5 bases and J shed 2 bases, with 5 bases lying between them. This CDR3 region has 12 residues. CDR3 sequence: CASSPNTDTQYF. The CDR3 nucleotides read TGTGCCAGTAGTCCAAACACAGATACGCAGTATTTT.

This clone was recorded once. The genes are TRBV15 and TRBJ1-3; TRBD1 matches at 9 bases. The CDR3 spans 17 residues. Germline trimming cut 6 bases from V and 8 bases from J; bases unmatched to any gene: 17. Germline V gene sequence: CDR1 LNHNV, CDR2 YYDKDF (reference sequence). The CDR3 reads CATRAPDRGVKLDTIYF. In DNA, the CDR3 is TGTGCCACCAGAGCTCCGGACAGGGGCGTTAAATTGGACACCATATATTTT. Full variable domain (remainder filled in from reference TRBV15 and TRBJ1-3): DAMVIQNPRYQVTQFGKPVTLSCSQTLNHNVMYWYQQKSSQAPKLLFHYYDKDFNNEADTPDNFQSRRPNTSFCFLDIRSPGLGDTAMYLCATRAPDRGVKLDTIYFGEGSWLTVV.

This clone was observed once. V gene TRBV9 combines with J gene TRBJ2-4; D perhaps matches TRBD1 (6 bases). V lost 4 bases to trimming and J lost 8 bases, with 19 bases between them. This CDR3 is 15 amino acids long. The germline V gene has CDR1 SGDLS and CDR2 YYNGEE. CDR3 sequence reads: CASSPMGVKGDIQYF. The CDR3 DNA follows: TGTGCCAGCAGCCCCATGGGAGTAAAGGGGGACATTCAGTACTTC.